This T cell receptor beta chain was identified in a study of T cell changes during pregnancy in multiple sclerosis. Germline-derived CDR1 and CDR2 are SEHNR and FQNEAQ (reference sequence). V was clipped by 1 base and J by 2 bases, with 8 bases between them. The CDR3 extends over 14 amino acids. The repertoire was sequenced with immunoSEQ multiplex PCR; TCRdb's copy has only in-frame clones and lacks some. The sample includes tens of thousands of clones, about 92% seen only once; the top ten take roughly 3%. In this sample, this clone turned up once. The chain recombines TRBV7-9 with TRBJ2-5; D gene ambiguous. The source is a female donor in good health, enrolled as a control in a pregnancy study. The sample was peripheral blood, taken in the second trimester of pregnancy. The CDR3 DNA reads as TGTGCCAGCAGCTTAGGTTATCGTCAAGAGACCCAGTACTTC. This sequence encodes CASSLGYRQETQYF.